Listed below are T cell receptor beta chains from one sample, sequenced in a study of long-term antiretroviral therapy in people with HIV. Measured with immunoSEQ multiplex PCR; TCRdb has only the in-frame clones, and not every one. The table has roughly 28,000 clones, more than 70% seen once. The specimen comprised unsorted PBMCs, sampled 1.5 years before starting antiretroviral therapy. The source of these receptors is a man aged 18 to 30 with HIV. Each CDR3 is given with its conserved first and last residue. D genes are given only for firm matches. Some rows have no size entry. The others give once, few or many, or a class for an expanded clone.

j_call: TRBJ2-1
d_call: -
clone_size: -
v_call: TRBV4-1
cdr3_nt: TGCGCCAGCAGCCTGCAAGTGGGGAATGAGCAGTTCTTC
cdr3_aa: CASSLQVGNEQFF

j_call: TRBJ2-1
d_call: -
clone_size: -
v_call: TRBV6-6
cdr3_nt: TGTGCCAGCAGAGATGATTCCTACAATGAGCAGTTCTTC
cdr3_aa: CASRDDSYNEQFF

j_call: TRBJ2-3
d_call: TRBD2
clone_size: -
v_call: TRBV7-9
cdr3_nt: TGTGCCAGCAGCAATACCTATCCTGGACTAGCGGGCTACACAGATACGCAGTATTTT
cdr3_aa: CASSNTYPGLAGYTDTQYF

j_call: TRBJ2-1
d_call: -
clone_size: -
v_call: TRBV7-9
cdr3_nt: TGTGCCAGCAGCTCCGGGACTTCGGGGGTAGATGAGCAGTTCTTC
cdr3_aa: CASSSGTSGVDEQFF

j_call: TRBJ2-6
d_call: -
clone_size: -
v_call: TRBV19
cdr3_nt: TGTGCCAGTAGTACGGGGCACTCTGGAGCCAACGTCCTGACTTTC
cdr3_aa: CASSTGHSGANVLTF

j_call: TRBJ1-1
d_call: -
clone_size: -
v_call: TRBV6-5
cdr3_nt: TGTGCCAGCAGTTACTCTGGGGGCCTCTTGTTTGCTTTCTTT
cdr3_aa: CASSYSGGLLFAFF

j_call: TRBJ1-5
d_call: -
clone_size: once
v_call: TRBV30
cdr3_nt: TGTGCCTGGAGTCAGAGAGGTAATCAGCCCCAGCATTTT
cdr3_aa: CAWSQRGNQPQHF

j_call: TRBJ2-7
d_call: -
clone_size: medium-sized
v_call: TRBV6-5
cdr3_nt: TGTGCCAGCAGTTACTCGAGTCAGGGATACAGGGACGAGCAGTACTTC
cdr3_aa: CASSYSSQGYRDEQYF

j_call: TRBJ2-1
d_call: TRBD2
clone_size: -
v_call: TRBV4-1
cdr3_nt: TGCGCCAGCAGCCCTTCTAGCGGGAGGAAGAATGAGCAGTTCTTC
cdr3_aa: CASSPSSGRKNEQFF

j_call: TRBJ1-2
d_call: -
clone_size: once
v_call: TRBV18
cdr3_nt: TGTGCCAGCTCACCACAGGGGGGTCGTTACTATGGCTACACCTTC
cdr3_aa: CASSPQGGRYYGYTF

j_call: TRBJ1-5
d_call: -
clone_size: -
v_call: TRBV6-5
cdr3_nt: TGTGCCAGCAGTTACCTCCCAGGTAGCAATCAGCCCCAGCATTTT
cdr3_aa: CASSYLPGSNQPQHF

j_call: TRBJ2-1
d_call: TRBD2
clone_size: medium-sized
v_call: TRBV7-3
cdr3_nt: TGTGCCAGCAGTATGGGGCTAGCGGGTAGCTCCTACAATGAGCAGTTCTTC
cdr3_aa: CASSMGLAGSSYNEQFF

j_call: TRBJ1-2
d_call: -
clone_size: -
v_call: TRBV6-1
cdr3_nt: TGTGCCAGCAGTGAGGGAGCAGGGTGGAGTAACTATGGCTACACCTTC
cdr3_aa: CASSEGAGWSNYGYTF

j_call: TRBJ2-1
d_call: TRBD2
clone_size: -
v_call: TRBV14
cdr3_nt: TGTGCCAGCAGCCGACTAGCGGGTTATACGAGCTCCTACAATGAGCAGTTCTTC
cdr3_aa: CASSRLAGYTSSYNEQFF

j_call: TRBJ1-2
d_call: -
clone_size: -
v_call: TRBV4-1
cdr3_nt: TGCGCCAGCAGCCAAAAAGCCACAGGCAACTATGGCTACACCTTC
cdr3_aa: CASSQKATGNYGYTF

j_call: TRBJ1-6
d_call: TRBD1
clone_size: -
v_call: TRBV4-1
cdr3_nt: TGCGCCAGCAGCCACCCCTTAGGACAGGCAGGTTCACCCCTCCACTTT
cdr3_aa: CASSHPLGQAGSPLHF